The 30 T cell receptor beta chains below come from one sample, sequenced in a study of cytomegalovirus exposure and HLA in healthy donors. The repertoire was sequenced with immunoSEQ multiplex PCR; TCRdb's copy has only in-frame clones and lacks some. The profile covers under 140,000 clones, with 88% appearing a single time and roughly 1.4% taken by the ten largest. The sequenced sample consisted of PBMCs. These receptors all stem from a woman aged 25-40 years in good health and CMV-seropositive.

The count of this clone is one. The rearrangement links TRBV27 to TRBJ2-7; unclear D gene. Looked up from germline, CDR1 is MNHEY and CDR2 is SMNVEV (reference sequence). Trimming pared 5 bases from V and 7 bases from J, leaving 12 bases between. The CDR3 extends over 12 amino acids. In nucleotides, the CDR3 is TGTGCCAGCAGTGGTCGGTCGAATGAGCAGTACTTC. This translates into CASSGRSNEQYF.

CDR3 in DNA: TGTGCCAGCAGCTCTAGAGCGGACAGTTCCTACGAGCAGTACTTC. Translation gives CASSSRADSSYEQYF. The V call is TRBV6-5, the J call TRBJ2-7; tentatively, D is TRBD1 (6 bases). The CDR3 is 15 residues long. V lost 6 bases and J 1 base, leaving 16 bases between the germline ends. CDR1 and CDR2 (germline): MNHEY, SVGAGI.

This clone was counted once. This CDR3 reads CASSLVRDRGRLAPNTDTQYF. Written as DNA, the CDR3 is TGCGCCAGCAGCCTTGTGCGGGACAGGGGGCGACTAGCGCCCAACACAGATACGCAGTATTTT. The chain couples TRBV5-1 to TRBJ2-3; 12 bases are shared with TRBD1. J was trimmed by 2 bases and V by 4 bases; bases with no gene match: 20. The CDR3 sequence is 21 residues long. The germline gives CDR1 SGHRS, CDR2 YFSETQ.

This clone occurred once. This sequence joins TRBV11-2 and TRBJ2-2; D not certain. CDR1 SGHAT and CDR2 FQNNGV come from the germline V gene. The CDR3 has 14 residues. V lost 6 bases, J lost 7 bases, and 15 bases lay in between. This chain's CDR3 is CASRSLRGGGELFF. CDR3 sequence (DNA): TGTGCCAGCAGGTCCCTGCGCGGCGGCGGGGAGCTGTTTTTT.

The chain recombines TRBV5-6 with TRBJ1-6; D gene uncertain. The CDR3 contains 15 residues. Germline CDR1 SGHDT, CDR2 YYEEEE. The V end lost 5 bases, the J end lost 6 bases, and 15 bases lay between the germline ends. CDR3 sequence (DNA): TGTGCCAGCAGTCACGCCGTGGGCCTTAATTCACCCCTCCACTTT. It translates to CASSHAVGLNSPLHF. The full variable domain, in which reference TRBV5-6 and TRBJ1-6 provide the parts outside the CDR3, is DAGVTQSPTHLIKTRGQQVTLRCSPKSGHDTVSWYQQALGQGPQFIFQYYEEEERQRGNFPDRFSGHQFPNYSSELNVNALLLGDSALYLCASSHAVGLNSPLHFGNGTRLTVT.

The chain combines TRBV9 with TRBJ1-1, with a possible D match to TRBD1 (5 bases). This CDR3 has 15 residues. Trimming left V 0 bases short and J 4 bases short, with 13 bases between. Germline V gene lookup returns CDR1 SGDLS and CDR2 YYNGEE. This CDR3 reads CASSVVGGASTEAFF. CDR3 coding DNA: TGTGCCAGCAGCGTAGTTGGAGGGGCGTCCACTGAAGCTTTCTTT. Full variable domain (rest looked up from reference TRBV9 and TRBJ1-1): DSGVTQTPKHLITATGQRVTLRCSPRSGDLSVYWYQQSLDQGLQFLIQYYNGEERAKGNILERFSAQQFPDLHSELNLSSLELGDSALYFCASSVVGGASTEAFFGQGTRLTVV.

V usage is TRBV4-2 and J usage is TRBJ1-2; a weak D match, TRBD1 (5 bases). Trimming pared 0 bases from V and 9 bases from J, leaving 14 bases between. CDR1 LGHNA and CDR2 YNFKEQ come from the germline V gene. The CDR3 runs to 14 residues. The DNA for the CDR3 is TGTGCCAGCAGCCAAGAGGGCAGGGTTTATCGCTACACCTTC. Its protein product is CASSQEGRVYRYTF.

CDR3 coding DNA: TGTGCCAGCAGTCCTAGCGGGGTTGTAGATACGCAGTATTTT. Translation: CASSPSGVVDTQYF. The gene calls are TRBV6-6 and TRBJ2-3; 9 nucleotides match TRBD2. V lost 5 bases and J lost 5; bases outside the gene matches: 5. Germline CDR1 MNHNY, CDR2 SVGAGI (reference sequence). CDR3 length equals 14 residues.

The chain uses TRBV4-2 and TRBJ2-2, with TRBD1 matching 10 bases. Germline values: CDR1 LGHNA, CDR2 YNFKEQ. CDR3 length: 16 amino acids. The V gene end was trimmed by 4 bases and the J gene end by 3 bases; junction bases not matched to a gene: 5. CDR3 nucleotide sequence: TGTGCCAGCAGCCCTTTGGACAGGGGGGACACCGGGGAGCTGTTTTTT. Translation gives CASSPLDRGDTGELFF.

CDR3 loop: CASSSRDYHTGELFF. The CDR3 nucleotides are TGTGCCAGCAGCTCTCGGGACTACCACACCGGGGAGCTGTTTTTT. V usage is TRBV9 and J usage is TRBJ2-2, with 7 bases identical to TRBD2. Trimming took 4 bases from V and 3 from J; bases not matched to a gene: 6. The CDR3 spans 15 residues. Looked up from germline, CDR1 is SGDLS and CDR2 is YYNGEE.

This chain joins TRBV5-6 and TRBJ2-3, with D maybe TRBD1 (6 bases). Germline CDR1 reads SGHDT; CDR2 reads YYEEEE. CDR3 size: 17 residues. V was trimmed by 4 bases and J by 8 bases, leaving 26 bases between them. This CDR3 reads CASSPPTGLRRRSTQYF. CDR3 in DNA: TGTGCCAGCAGCCCCCCAACAGGGTTGCGCCGGAGGAGTACGCAGTATTTT.

The J gene is TRBJ2-2, the V gene TRBV25-1; the match to TRBD1 covers 7 bases. CDR3 size: 13 residues. Germline loops: CDR1 MGHDK, CDR2 SYGVNS. Germline trimming cut 8 bases from V and 4 bases from J; bases unmatched to any gene: 4. The CDR3 here is CASFDRATGELFF. Written as DNA, the CDR3 is TGTGCCAGCTTTGACAGGGCCACCGGGGAGCTGTTTTTT.

The CDR3 DNA reads as TGCAGCGTTGAAGGAGGCAAGCGGGGGATCACAGATACGCAGTATTTT. Amino acids: CSVEGGKRGITDTQYF. The chain uses TRBV29-1 and TRBJ2-3, with 8 bases identical to TRBD2. Germline CDR1 reads SQVTM; CDR2 reads ANQGSEA. This CDR3 has 16 amino acids. The ends lost 1 base at V and 2 bases at J; junction bases unmatched: 8.

The chain uses TRBV9 and TRBJ2-1; 8 nucleotides line up with TRBD2. CDR3 length equals 14 residues. Germline CDR1 SGDLS, CDR2 YYNGEE. V shed 3 bases and J 5 bases; nucleotides not matched to a gene: 4. CDR3 sequence reads: CASSAQAGDNEQFF. CDR3 nucleotide sequence: TGTGCCAGCAGCGCCCAAGCGGGGGACAATGAGCAGTTCTTC.

The chain carries TRBV5-5 and TRBJ2-5; tentative D call: TRBD1 (7 bases). V shed 2 bases and J shed 2 bases, with 10 bases lying between them. The CDR3 contains 14 residues. Germline CDR1 and CDR2: SGHKS and YYEKEE (reference sequence). The CDR3 region is CASSLQGTQETQYF. CDR3 nucleotide sequence: TGTGCCAGCAGCTTACAGGGGACTCAAGAGACCCAGTACTTC. Full variable domain (missing parts from reference TRBV5-5 and TRBJ2-5): DAGVTQSPTHLIKTRGQQVTLRCSPISGHKSVSWYQQVLGQGPQFIFQYYEKEERGRGNFPDRFSARQFPNYSSELNVNALLLGDSALYLCASSLQGTQETQYFGPGTRLLVL.

The chain couples TRBV18 to TRBJ1-2; D is unresolved. Trimming stripped 2 bases from V and 2 bases from J, with 6 bases between. The CDR3 sequence is 13 residues long. Per germline, CDR1 KGHSH and CDR2 LQKENI. In DNA form, the CDR3 reads TGTGCCAGCTCACCAGAGAAGAACTATGGCTACACCTTC. Its translation is CASSPEKNYGYTF.

The chain couples TRBV19 to TRBJ1-1; no clear D. The germline V gene encodes CDR1 LNHDA and CDR2 SQIVND (reference sequence). The CDR3 sequence is 14 residues long. V was pared by 5 bases and J by 4 bases, with 14 bases between. DNA of the CDR3: TGTGCCAGTAGTGAGGGAGTCGTTGGCACTGAAGCTTTCTTT. Translating gives CASSEGVVGTEAFF.

As to this clone: Other DNA sequences of this sample code for an identical CDR3. The chain carries TRBV9 and TRBJ2-3; 7 bases are shared with TRBD2. CDR1 is SGDLS, CDR2 YYNGEE, per germline. The CDR3 loop spans 16 amino acids. With 2 bases clipped from V and 1 base from J, the junction kept 7 bases outside the gene matches. DNA of the CDR3: TGTGCCAGCAGCGTCGGTGGGAGGGCGGGCACAGATACGCAGTATTTT. Amino acid sequence: CASSVGGRAGTDTQYF. Together with reference TRBV9 and TRBJ2-3, the CDR3 gives the full variable domain: DSGVTQTPKHLITATGQRVTLRCSPRSGDLSVYWYQQSLDQGLQFLIQYYNGEERAKGNILERFSAQQFPDLHSELNLSSLELGDSALYFCASSVGGRAGTDTQYFGPGTRLTVL.

To note about this clone: At one boundary the junction diverges from the germline segment, which might be a read error. The J gene is TRBJ2-7, the V gene TRBV13; tentatively, D is TRBD1 (5 bases). The CDR3 covers 12 residues. In germline, CDR1 is PRHDT, CDR2 FYEKMQ (reference sequence). CDR3 DNA: TGTGCCAGCAGCCTAGGGGCAGACGAGCAGTACTTC. Translated: CASSLGADEQYF. The full variable domain, in which reference TRBV13 and TRBJ2-7 provide the parts outside the CDR3, is AAGVIQSPRHLIKEKRETATLKCYPIPRHDTVYWYQQGPGQDPQFLISFYEKMQSDKGSIPDRFSAQQFSDYHSELNMSSLELGDSALYFCASSLGADEQYFGPGTRLTVT.

The chain is built from TRBV27 and TRBJ1-1; TRBD1 is a possible D gene (5 bases). The V and J ends lost 3 bases and 1 base respectively, with 27 bases between them. This CDR3 region has 20 residues. From germline, CDR1 is MNHEY and CDR2 SMNVEV (reference sequence). CDR3 residues: CASSFKVASNAGRGNTEAFF. The CDR3 DNA is TGTGCCAGCAGTTTTAAAGTGGCCTCTAACGCGGGGAGGGGGAACACTGAAGCTTTCTTT.

V usage is TRBV18 and J usage is TRBJ1-1; D is ambiguous. The CDR3 has 13 residues. V was shortened by 3 bases and J by 4 bases, with 9 bases between the two germline ends. Germline V lookup: CDR1 KGHSH, CDR2 LQKENI. The CDR3 here is CASSPTALTEAFF. The CDR3 bases are TGTGCCAGCTCACCTACAGCCCTCACTGAAGCTTTCTTT. The entire variable domain, with the rest obtained from reference TRBV18 and TRBJ1-1, is as follows: NAGVMQNPRHLVRRRGQEARLRCSPMKGHSHVYWYRQLPEEGLKFMVYLQKENIIDESGMPKERFSAEFPKEGPSILRIQQVVRGDSAAYFCASSPTALTEAFFGQGTRLTVV.

This rearrangement joins TRBV4-3 to TRBJ1-4; no definite D call. The CDR3 consists of 15 residues. Trimming left V 2 bases short and J 5 bases short, with 12 bases between. Germline values: CDR1 LGHNA, CDR2 YSLEER. The CDR3 sequence is CASSQTGVRNEKLFF. The DNA for the CDR3 is TGCGCCAGCAGCCAAACGGGAGTTCGAAATGAAAAACTGTTTTTT.

The chain carries TRBV2 and TRBJ1-2, with 7 nucleotides matching TRBD1. Germline CDR1 is SNHLY and CDR2 is FYNNEI. There are 13 residues in the CDR3. J was trimmed by 4 bases and V by 5 bases; bases with no gene match: 4. The CDR3 loop reads CASSLTGVYGYTF. The CDR3 DNA reads as TGTGCCAGCAGTTTAACAGGGGTCTATGGCTACACCTTC.

The CDR3 DNA sequence: TGTGCCAGCAGTTGGGACAGGAGGGATGGCTACACCTTC. It translates to CASSWDRRDGYTF. The chain employs TRBV6-6 and TRBJ1-2; 8 bases are a match to TRBD1. This CDR3 has 13 residues. Germline CDR1 reads MNHNY; CDR2 reads SVGAGI (reference sequence). Germline trimming cut 4 bases from V and 6 bases from J; bases unmatched to any gene: 4.

V and J are TRBV7-9 and TRBJ2-5, with TRBD2 matching over 12 bases. This CDR3 is 17 amino acids long. Germline trimming cut 4 bases from V and 1 base from J; bases unmatched to any gene: 7. The germline V gene has CDR1 SEHNR and CDR2 FQNEAQ (reference sequence). The CDR3 is CASSSTVGLAGQETQYF. DNA of the CDR3: TGTGCCAGCAGCTCCACGGTGGGACTAGCGGGCCAAGAGACCCAGTACTTC.

This chain uses TRBV15 with TRBJ2-5, with 9 bases lining up with TRBD1. The CDR3 loop spans 19 amino acids. Losses at the gene ends were 0 bases for V and 2 bases for J; bases not matched to a gene: 13. CDR1 is LNHNV and CDR2 is YYDKDF in the germline V gene (reference sequence). The CDR3 protein is CATSRDRGTGSASQETQYF. CDR3 nucleotide sequence: TGTGCCACCAGCAGAGATCGAGGGACAGGGAGTGCCTCACAAGAGACCCAGTACTTC.

This chain joins TRBV7-8 and TRBJ2-7; 7 nucleotides align to TRBD1. The CDR3 totals 15 residues. Losses at the gene ends were 5 bases for V and 2 bases for J; bases not matched to a gene: 9. Germline V CDR1 and CDR2: SGHVS, FQNEAQ. The chain's CDR3 is CASSDRTGGTYEQYF. In nucleotides, the CDR3 is TGTGCCAGCAGCGACCGGACAGGAGGAACCTACGAGCAGTACTTC.

The count of this clone is one. The chain couples TRBV5-8 to TRBJ2-7; D not certain. Deletions cut 2 bases from V and 2 bases from J, with 17 bases between. CDR3 length: 16 amino acids. Germline lookup yields CDR1 SGHTS and CDR2 YDEGEE. For the CDR3, the DNA is TGTGCCAGCAGCTTACTATGGGTACGGAAAGCCTACGAGCAGTACTTC. Encoded protein: CASSLLWVRKAYEQYF.

The J gene is TRBJ2-5, the V gene TRBV4-2; TRBD2 agrees at 13 bases. V shed 0 bases, J shed 5 bases, and the junction held 12 bases outside the gene matches. Germline V gene sequence: CDR1 LGHNA, CDR2 YNFKEQ. There are 19 residues in the CDR3. CDR3 loop: CASSQDGATSGGSGETQYF. CDR3 sequence (DNA): TGTGCCAGCAGCCAAGATGGGGCGACTAGCGGGGGGAGCGGGGAGACCCAGTACTTC.

The CDR3 DNA sequence: TGTGCCAGCAGTGAAGGCCAAACTCAGGGCCCGCAGTACTTC. Translating it yields CASSEGQTQGPQYF. The chain recombines TRBV6-1 with TRBJ2-7, with TRBD1 as a possible D gene (5 bases). The germline V gene has CDR1 MNHNS and CDR2 SASEGT. The V gene lost 1 base and the J gene lost 9 bases, with 16 bases spanning the gap. The length of the CDR3 is 14 residues.